A single sample gave rise to the 4 T cell receptor beta chains below, sequenced in a study of Graves' ophthalmopathy and Graves' hyperthyroidism. Researchers took RNA transcripts and amplified TCR beta CDR3 regions from them. First-round RT-PCR employed HTBI primers, with a second-round multiplex PCR after it. TCRdb ran MiXCR on the multiplex PCR reads and lists one entry per CDR3 protein. The sample shows roughly 1.1 million distinct CDR3 sequences, about 40% of them seen only once. Sequenced input: peripheral blood or thyroid tissue (not recorded which). All receptors come from an adult man with Graves' hyperthyroidism.

In its sample, this clonotype was seen a few times. V gene TRBV14 combines with J gene TRBJ1-1, with D perhaps TRBD1 (5 bases). Trimming removed 4 bases at V and 3 bases at J, with 15 bases between. CDR3 length equals 15 residues. Germline values: CDR1 SGHDN, CDR2 FVKESK. CDR3 sequence reads: CASSPIGMGHTEAFF. DNA for the CDR3: TGTGCCAGCAGCCCCATCGGAATGGGGCACACTGAAGCTTTCTTT.

In this sample, this clonotype turned up many times. The chain combines TRBV19 with TRBJ2-2, with D perhaps TRBD1 (5 bases). CDR1 and CDR2 from the germline V gene are LNHDA and SQIVND (reference sequence). V lost 3 bases and J lost 5, with 13 bases in between. The CDR3 covers 15 residues. CDR3 region: CASSMDIGLTGELFF. The CDR3 bases are TGTGCCAGTAGTATGGACATCGGTTTGACCGGGGAGCTGTTTTTT.

This clonotype was seen just once. A much larger clone differs from this one at a single base, so this may be a read error. This sequence joins TRBV5-1 and TRBJ2-7; no definite D call. CDR1 and CDR2 (germline): SGHRS, YFSETQ. The CDR3 extends over 12 amino acids. Trimming left V 9 bases short and J 4 bases short, with 14 bases between. The CDR3 region is CATRGNDYEQYF. CDR3 coding DNA: TGCGCCACCAGAGGAAACGATTACGAGCAGTACTTC.

This rearrangement joins TRBV12-3 or TRBV12-4 to TRBJ1-5; D perhaps matches TRBD1 (6 bases). V was clipped by 3 bases and J by 6 bases, with 15 bases between them. The CDR3 spans 15 residues. The DNA for the CDR3 is TGTGCCAGCAGTTTTCTGACAGGCTCCGGTCAGCCCCAGCATTTT. It specifies CASSFLTGSGQPQHF.